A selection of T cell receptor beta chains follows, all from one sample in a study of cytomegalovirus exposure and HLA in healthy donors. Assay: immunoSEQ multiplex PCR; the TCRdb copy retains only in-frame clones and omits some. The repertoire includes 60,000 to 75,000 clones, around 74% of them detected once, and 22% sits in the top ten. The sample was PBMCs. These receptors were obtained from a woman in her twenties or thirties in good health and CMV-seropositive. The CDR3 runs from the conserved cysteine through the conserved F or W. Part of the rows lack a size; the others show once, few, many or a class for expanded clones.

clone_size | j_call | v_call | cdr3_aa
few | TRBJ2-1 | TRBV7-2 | CASSPRASGDEQFF
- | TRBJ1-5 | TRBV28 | CASSLEGGGQPQHF
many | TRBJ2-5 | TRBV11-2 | CASSPSGRGETQYF
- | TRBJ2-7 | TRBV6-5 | CATRARGHNEQYF
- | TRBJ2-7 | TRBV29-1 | CSVVETSIHEQYF
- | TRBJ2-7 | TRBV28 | CASSLLGGSSYEQYF
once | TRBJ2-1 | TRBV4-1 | CASSPNGLIAVNEQFF
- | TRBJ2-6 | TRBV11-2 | CASPGSRGHPPSGANVLTF
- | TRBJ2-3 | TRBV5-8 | CASSQFAGGTDTQYF
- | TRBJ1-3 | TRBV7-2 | CASSLRSSRGTGNTIYF
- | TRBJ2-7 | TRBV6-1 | CASSRTSGSSYEQYF
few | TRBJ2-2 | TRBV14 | CASSQDMLAVSTGELFF
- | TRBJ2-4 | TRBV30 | CAWSDKGGGIAKNIQYF
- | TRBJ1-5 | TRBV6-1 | CAHSGGLNQPQHF
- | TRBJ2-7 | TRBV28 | CASSRTGKRYEQYF
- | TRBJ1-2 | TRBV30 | CAWLEGYTF